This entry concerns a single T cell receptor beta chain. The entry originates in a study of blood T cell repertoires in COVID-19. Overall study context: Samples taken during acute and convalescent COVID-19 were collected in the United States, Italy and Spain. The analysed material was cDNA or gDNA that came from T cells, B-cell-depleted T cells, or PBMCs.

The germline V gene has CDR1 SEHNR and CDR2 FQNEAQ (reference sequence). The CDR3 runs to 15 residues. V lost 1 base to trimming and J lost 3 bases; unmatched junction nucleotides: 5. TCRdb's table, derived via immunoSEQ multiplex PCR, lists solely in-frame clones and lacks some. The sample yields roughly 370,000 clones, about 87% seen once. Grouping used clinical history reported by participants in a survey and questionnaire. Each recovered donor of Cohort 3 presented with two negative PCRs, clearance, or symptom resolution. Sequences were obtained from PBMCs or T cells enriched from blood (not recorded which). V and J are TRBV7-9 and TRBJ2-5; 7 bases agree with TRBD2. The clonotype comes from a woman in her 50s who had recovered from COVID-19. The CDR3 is CASSLVSGTKETQYF. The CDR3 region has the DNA TGTGCCAGCAGCTTAGTGAGCGGGACTAAAGAGACCCAGTACTTC.